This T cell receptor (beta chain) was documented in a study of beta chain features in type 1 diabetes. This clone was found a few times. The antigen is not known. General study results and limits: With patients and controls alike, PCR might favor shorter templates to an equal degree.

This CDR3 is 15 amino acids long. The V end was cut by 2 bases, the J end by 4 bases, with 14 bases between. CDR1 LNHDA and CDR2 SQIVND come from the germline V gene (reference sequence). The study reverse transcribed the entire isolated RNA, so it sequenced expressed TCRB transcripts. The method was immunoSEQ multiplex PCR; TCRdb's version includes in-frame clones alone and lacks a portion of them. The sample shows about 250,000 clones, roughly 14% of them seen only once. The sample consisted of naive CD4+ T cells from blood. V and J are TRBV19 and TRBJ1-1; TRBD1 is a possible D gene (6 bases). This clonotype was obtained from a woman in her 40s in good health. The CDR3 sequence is CASSIQGRGITEAFF. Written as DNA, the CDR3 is TGTGCCAGTAGTATACAGGGGCGTGGGATCACTGAAGCTTTCTTT.